A single T cell receptor (beta chain) is shown here with its context. The antigen remains undetermined. These data come from a study of cytomegalovirus exposure and HLA in healthy donors. The PCR ran on 60 Vbeta and 13 Jbeta primers. TCRdb keeps only in-frame clones here, not all; method: immunoSEQ multiplex PCR. The data hold just over 200,000 clones, with about 81% observed a single time. Whereas donors were nominally healthy upon sampling, unrecorded immune exposures were probable. Broader study findings: Using the classifier, cytomegalovirus status was reportedly diagnosed with high specificity and sensitivity.

Trimming removed 9 bases from V and 5 bases from J; junction bases left unmatched: 8. Germline V gene sequence: CDR1 MGHDK, CDR2 SYGVNS. The length of the CDR3 is 13 residues. The sequence derives from a woman aged 35 to 49 in good health and CMV-seronegative. Sequencing used PBMCs. This chain uses TRBV25-1 with TRBJ1-1, with 8 bases identical to TRBD1. The CDR3 coding sequence is TGTGCCAGTAGGACAGGGTCCAGGACTGAAGCTTTCTTT. Residues: CASRTGSRTEAFF. The whole variable domain, remainder taken from reference TRBV25-1 and TRBJ1-1, is EADIYQTPRYLVIGTGKKITLECSQTMGHDKMYWYQQDPGMELHLIHYSYGVNSTEKGDLSSESTVSRIRTEHFPLTLESARPSHTSQYLCASRTGSRTEAFFGQGTRLTVV.